Listed below are T cell receptor beta chains from one sample, sequenced in a study of blood T cell repertoires in COVID-19. The assay was immunoSEQ multiplex PCR, and TCRdb's table has in-frame clones only and misses some. The data contain 180,000 or so clones, about 83% of them singletons. What was sequenced was PBMCs or T cells enriched from blood (not recorded which). Receptors were obtained from a man in his forties with acute COVID-19. Each CDR3 is given with its conserved first and last residue. A D gene is named only where the DNA matches it firmly. The listing skips clone size in some rows; elsewhere it reads once, few, many or a size class.

d_call j_call v_call clone_size cdr3_length cdr3_nt cdr3_aa
NA TRBJ2-1 TRBV11-2 NA 15 TGTGCCAGCACCCCAAGGGGGAGCGATAGGAATGAGCAGTTCTTC CASTPRGSDRNEQFF
NA TRBJ2-7 TRBV18 NA 14 TGTGCCAGCTCACCAAGGTTCGACTCTCAGGAGCAGTACTTC CASSPRFDSQEQYF
NA TRBJ1-4 TRBV2 NA 14 TGTGCCAGCGGGCCAGGTGCAGCCTCCGGAAAACTGTTTTTT CASGPGAASGKLFF
NA TRBJ1-2 TRBV5-4 NA 15 TGTGCCAGCAGCCTGCGGACAGTTAGTAACTATGGCTACACCTTC CASSLRTVSNYGYTF
NA TRBJ2-7 TRBV7-2 NA 14 TGTGCCAGCACGGTCGTTACGGGAGTGTACGAGCAGTACTTC CASTVVTGVYEQYF
TRBD2 TRBJ2-7 TRBV28 NA 18 TGTGCCAGCAGCGGTGGGGGGAGGGCCTCCTCTACCTTCTACGAGCAGTACTTC CASSGGGRASSTFYEQYF
NA TRBJ2-3 TRBV19 NA 15 TGTGCCAGTAGTTCCCCATTGGGAGACACAGATACGCAGTATTTT CASSSPLGDTDTQYF
TRBD1 TRBJ1-3 TRBV28 NA 16 TGTGCCAGCAGTCCCGCGACAGGGGGCTTTGGAAACACCATATATTTT CASSPATGGFGNTIYF
TRBD1 TRBJ2-2 TRBV27 NA 14 TGTGCCAGCAGTCTCGGGACAGTCACCGGGGAGCTGTTTTTT CASSLGTVTGELFF
NA TRBJ2-1 TRBV2 few 11 TGTGCCAGCAGTTTCGTCAATGAGCAGTTCTTC CASSFVNEQFF
NA TRBJ1-5 TRBV2 NA 15 TGTGCCAGCAGGACCCGGGGCCCGGTGGGGGGGCCCCAGCATTTT CASRTRGPVGGPQHF